This TCR beta chain derives from a study of shared clonotypes between healthy human individuals (dated by TCRdb to the early 2020s). Background for the entire study: Three men and a couple of women, aged 18 to 49 years, made up the cohort. Per donor, three plates each were used for CD4 naive and CD4 memory, two for CD8 naive, and one for CD8 memory. To estimate repertoire size and how much clonotypes are shared between individuals, the study performed deep sequencing of blood TCR repertoires from a few healthy adults. Libraries were prepared and TCR repertoires were sequenced by different laboratories using diverse techniques, in order to increase sequencing depth and limit assay-specific biases. Each donor's leukapheresis produced roughly between roughly 0.94 and 9.5 billion PBMCs.

As for this clone: Its antigen specificity is not known. Base qualities are missing; no much larger clone stands one base away.

Healthy HIV-negative adults with no recently reported acute infections or vaccinations were included as donors. Only Caucasian adults living in Nashville, Tennessee, USA were represented among the donors. CD4+ T cells were enriched by magnetic negative selection, after which naive cells were positively selected on CD45RA and the negative fraction was taken as the memory subset. After blood collection by leukapheresis, PBMCs were isolated using Ficoll-Histopaque density gradient centrifugation and then cryopreserved in the vapor phase of liquid nitrogen. Analytical flow cytometry was used to check the purity and quantity of every magnetically sorted T cell population. From each sorted fraction, genomic DNA was isolated and quantified by UV absorbance on a Nanodrop 2000c. General study outcomes and caveats: Clonotypes shared by all four sorted-subset donors showed higher generation probabilities than non-shared clonotypes. Based on pairwise subsampling, the degree of clonotype sharing among donors was expected to be affected by sequencing depth. The genetic and exposure-history diversity represented was limited by the small number of donors. Estimated clonotype richness was generally larger for naive than for memory subsets. Only blood was sampled, and tissue TCR repertoires likely differ from those in blood. Approximately 5% of naive CD4, roughly 3.5% of naive CD8, about 2.1% of memory CD4, and around 0.42% of memory CD8 clonotypes were shared across several donors. Incomplete sequencing was indicated by rarefaction of sorted-subset datasets, despite the large sequencing depth.

TCR CDR3 regions were amplified from genomic DNA by multiplex PCR using the deep immunoSEQ assay. For each cell subset, the extracted genomic DNA was distributed evenly across all wells of several immunoSEQ 96-well plates, and each plate served as one replicate. For sorted subsets, roughly 200 ng of genomic DNA, equivalent to some 30,000 T cell genomes, went into each replicate PCR. The purified libraries were quantified using a Qubit 3.0 fluorometer, sized with a Bioanalyzer 2100, and then quantified again using the KAPA Library Quantification kit. A separate single-read 150-cycle Illumina NextSeq 550 flow cell was used to sequence each immunoSEQ 96-well plate. Turning to the authors' computational methods: Because only junctional sequences without quality scores were contained in the immunoSEQ output, filtering matching that applied to full-length reads could not be performed. Sequences were annotated with PyIR, a Python wrapper for IgBLAST v1.9, and V/J genes and CDR3 were assigned using IMGT germline references. Reads were filtered out if the reads had weak V/J assignments (E-value above 1e-6), no CDR3, stop codons, out-of-frame junctions, or ambiguous translated residues. V3J clonotypes were defined as sequences sharing an identical inferred V gene, J gene, and CDR3 amino acid sequence. Percentage overlap between repertoires was computed as shared unique clonotypes divided by the size of the smaller repertoire. Repertoire richness was assessed with RTK rarefaction, the Chao1 estimator, and Recon v2.1 estimates of unobserved clonotypes. Generation probabilities were computed with OLGA for all TCRbeta clonotypes obtained by the gDNA method from several donors. Sourced from immuneACCESS, this table was stored by TCRdb with only in-frame sequences that have V and J called. A share of the clones is absent; for the studies checked, an unresolved V gene accounts for under half, and the remainder has no known explanation. V and J calls and clone size are those listed in that table; D and trimming were worked out from the DNA. The sample table shows a few million clones, and 93% are seen once. The leading ten clones occupy around 0.4% of the sample.

The CDR3 has 15 amino acids, counting the end cysteine and phenylalanine. Just the 45-base CDR3 DNA is kept, in frame starting at base 1. The germline V gene encodes CDR1 MGHRA and CDR2 YSYEKL. V ends up 4 bases short and J 4 bases short, with an unmatched junction base count of 4. This clonotype originated in a man aged 18 to 35 in good health. Some clones in this sample may be carry-over from other donors' samples. Sequenced sample: naive CD4+ T cells from PBMCs. This specimen's cell subset or site label, per the study, means: CD45RA+ positively selected. Recombination connected TRBV4-1 to TRBJ2-3, with 11 central nucleotides matching TRBD2. At the DNA level, the sequence is TGCGCCAGCAGCCCACTAGCGGGAGCCCCAGATACGCAGTATTTT. This codes for CASSPLAGAPDTQYF.